These T cell receptor beta chains were read from a single sample in a study of blood T cell repertoires in COVID-19. Data came from immunoSEQ multiplex PCR; TCRdb stores just in-frame clones and leaves some out. Of about 310,000 clones in the sample, about nine tenths are singletons; the top ten hold almost 9.5%. The sequenced sample consisted of PBMCs or T cells enriched from blood (not recorded which). These receptor sequences come from a young woman who had recovered from COVID-19. The CDR3 runs from the conserved cysteine through the conserved F or W. Fields, in order: D gene, J gene, V gene, clone size, CDR3 protein, CDR3 DNA. The D gene is left open where the match is weak. Rows may omit the clone size; those that give it use once, few, many or a size class.

-	TRBJ1-1	TRBV25-1	-	CASSDTNRVTNTEAFF	TGTGCCAGCAGTGATACTAACAGGGTAACGAACACTGAAGCTTTCTTT
-	TRBJ1-3	TRBV30	-	CAWSPFSRDIFSGNTIYF	TGTGCCTGGAGTCCCTTCTCCCGGGACATCTTCTCTGGAAACACCATATATTTT
-	TRBJ2-1	TRBV5-1	-	CASSLATESGEQFF	TGCGCCAGCAGCTTGGCCACTGAGTCGGGGGAGCAGTTCTTC
TRBD2	TRBJ2-1	TRBV6-4	-	CASSLLAGDFNEQFF	TGTGCCAGCAGTCTTCTAGCGGGAGATTTCAATGAGCAGTTCTTC
-	TRBJ1-1	TRBV9	-	CASSPAGRNTEAFF	TGTGCCAGCAGCCCCGCGGGCAGGAACACTGAAGCTTTCTTT
-	TRBJ1-5	TRBV6-5	-	CASSTQANQPQHF	TGTGCCAGCAGCACGCAGGCGAATCAGCCCCAGCATTTT
TRBD1	TRBJ2-1	TRBV2	-	CASSRDRGVYNEQFF	TGTGCCAGCAGTCGGGACAGGGGGGTCTACAATGAGCAGTTCTTC
-	TRBJ2-1	TRBV18	-	CASSPPASGPLEQFF	TGTGCCAGCTCACCACCGGCAAGCGGGCCATTAGAGCAGTTCTTC
TRBD1	TRBJ2-2	TRBV11-1	-	CASSGQGAPDTGELFF	TGTGCCAGCAGCGGACAGGGGGCCCCCGACACCGGGGAGCTGTTTTTT
-	TRBJ1-2	TRBV29-1	-	CSVGLMAVDGYTF	TGCAGCGTTGGTTTGATGGCGGTTGATGGCTACACCTTC
TRBD1	TRBJ1-3	TRBV6-5	-	CASSYLQGIVNTIYF	TGTGCCAGCAGTTACTTACAGGGGATTGTAAACACCATATATTTT
-	TRBJ2-1	TRBV5-1	-	CASSFSNNEQFF	TGCGCCAGCAGCTTTAGCAACAATGAGCAGTTCTTC
TRBD2	TRBJ2-1	TRBV5-4	-	CASRKPGGLAGKNEQFF	TGTGCCAGCAGGAAACCAGGGGGACTAGCGGGCAAGAATGAGCAGTTCTTC
TRBD1	TRBJ2-5	TRBV11-1	-	CASSPLRQGKETQYF	TGTGCCAGCAGCCCCCTTAGACAGGGGAAAGAGACCCAGTACTTC
TRBD2	TRBJ2-1	TRBV9	-	CASRGLGPDEQFF	TGTGCCAGCAGAGGACTAGGTCCCGATGAGCAGTTCTTC
TRBD1	TRBJ2-7	TRBV29-1	-	CSGGTGHYEQYF	TGCAGCGGTGGGACAGGGCACTACGAGCAGTACTTC
-	TRBJ1-4	TRBV21-1	once	CASSSTGGERPTNEKLFF	TGTGCCAGCAGCTCAACCGGGGGAGAGCGACCAACTAATGAAAAACTGTTTTTT
-	TRBJ1-2	TRBV6-2/TRBV6-3	-	CASSYSRVGIDGYTF	TGTGCCAGCAGTTACTCGAGGGTCGGGATCGATGGCTACACCTTC
-	TRBJ1-1	TRBV10-2	-	CASSEREGVSEAFF	TGCGCCAGCAGTGAGAGGGAGGGCGTATCTGAAGCTTTCTTT
TRBD1	TRBJ2-5	TRBV4-1	-	CASSQGQIQETQYF	TGCGCCAGCAGCCAGGGACAGATTCAAGAGACCCAGTACTTC
-	TRBJ2-2	TRBV9	-	CASSPDTGTGELFF	TGTGCCAGCAGCCCCGACACGGGAACCGGGGAGCTGTTTTTT
-	TRBJ1-6	TRBV4-2	-	CASSHPPARGGSPLHF	TGTGCCAGCAGCCACCCACCCGCTAGGGGGGGATCACCCCTCCACTTT
-	TRBJ2-1	TRBV6-2/TRBV6-3	once	CASSPHPEGLLHNEQFF	TGTGCCAGCAGCCCTCACCCGGAGGGTCTACTCCACAATGAGCAGTTCTTC
-	TRBJ1-5	TRBV4-1	few	CASSQEVTGDQPQHF	TGCGCCAGCAGCCAAGAAGTGACAGGAGATCAGCCCCAGCATTTT
-	TRBJ1-2	TRBV13	-	CASSARGSNYGYTF	TGTGCCAGCAGCGCTAGGGGCAGCAACTATGGCTACACCTTC
-	TRBJ1-2	TRBV6-2/TRBV6-3	-	CASSYSVSDGYTF	TGTGCCAGCAGTTACTCCGTCAGCGATGGCTACACCTTC
TRBD1	TRBJ1-6	TRBV6-1	-	CASSEVDRVAYSPLHF	TGTGCCAGCAGTGAAGTGGACAGGGTGGCGTATTCACCCCTCCACTTT
TRBD2	TRBJ2-7	TRBV15	-	CATSRDLFLVSGTSGYEQYF	TGTGCCACCAGCAGAGATCTTTTTCTCGTTAGCGGGACTAGTGGGTACGAGCAGTACTTC
TRBD1	TRBJ1-1	TRBV11-1	once	CASSALNQGAGEAFF	TGTGCCAGCAGCGCGCTAAACCAGGGGGCCGGTGAGGCTTTCTTT
TRBD2	TRBJ2-3	TRBV5-5	-	CASSLPTSGRTDTQYF	TGTGCCAGCAGCTTGCCTACTAGCGGGCGCACAGATACGCAGTATTTT
-	TRBJ1-6	TRBV7-9	-	CASSSVADSPLHF	TGTGCCAGCAGCTCAGTAGCTGATTCACCCCTCCACTTT
-	TRBJ2-5	TRBV7-6	-	CASSLSGTQETQYF	TGTGCCAGCAGCTTGTCCGGGACTCAGGAGACCCAGTACTTC
-	TRBJ2-1	TRBV29-1	-	CSVAALVDYNEQFF	TGCAGCGTTGCAGCCCTAGTCGACTACAATGAGCAGTTCTTC
-	TRBJ1-1	TRBV7-3	-	CASSPSDRNTEAFF	TGTGCCAGCAGCCCCTCGGACAGGAACACTGAAGCTTTCTTT
-	TRBJ1-2	TRBV29-1	-	CSVDRGNYGYTF	TGCAGCGTTGATCGGGGTAACTATGGCTACACCTTC
TRBD2	TRBJ2-1	TRBV13	-	CASSLRRLAGYNEQFF	TGTGCCAGCAGCTTAAGGAGACTAGCGGGGTACAATGAGCAGTTCTTC
TRBD2	TRBJ2-1	TRBV6-5	-	CASSYGLAGGLFEQFF	TGTGCCAGCAGTTACGGACTAGCGGGAGGTCTCTTTGAGCAGTTCTTC